This entry features one TCR beta chain sequence. The data stem from a study of blood T cell repertoires in COVID-19. About the research overall: Acute and convalescent COVID-19 samples came from the United States, Italy and Spain.

CDR1 and CDR2 from the germline V gene are LGHDT and YNNKEL (reference sequence). The V end was cut by 5 bases, the J end by 3 bases, with 13 bases between. The CDR3 length is 14 residues. Assay used: immunoSEQ multiplex PCR; TCRdb lists only in-frame clones, some missing. The table lists approximately 16,000 clones, about 88% of them singletons, with 10% in the top ten. The gene calls are TRBV3-1 (or the pseudogene TRBV3-2) and TRBJ1-1, with D uncertain. This sequence originates from a man at least 80 years old with acute or convalescent COVID-19. The source material was peripheral blood. The CDR3 DNA sequence: TGTGCCAGCAGCAAGGGAGTCGGGGACACTGAAGCTTTCTTT. Amino acids: CASSKGVGDTEAFF.